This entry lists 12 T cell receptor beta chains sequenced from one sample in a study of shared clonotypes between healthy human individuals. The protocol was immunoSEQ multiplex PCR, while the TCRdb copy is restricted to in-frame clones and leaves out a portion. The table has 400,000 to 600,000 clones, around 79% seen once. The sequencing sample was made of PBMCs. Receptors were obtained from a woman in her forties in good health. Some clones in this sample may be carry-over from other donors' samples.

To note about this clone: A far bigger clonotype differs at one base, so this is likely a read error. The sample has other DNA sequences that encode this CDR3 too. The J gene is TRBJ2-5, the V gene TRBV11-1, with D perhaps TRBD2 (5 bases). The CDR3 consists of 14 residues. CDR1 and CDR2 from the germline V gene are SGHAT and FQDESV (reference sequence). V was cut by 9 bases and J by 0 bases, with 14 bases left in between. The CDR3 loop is CASSRLANQETQYF. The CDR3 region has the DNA TGTGCCAGTAGCCGTCTAGCTAACCAAGAGACCCAGTACTTC. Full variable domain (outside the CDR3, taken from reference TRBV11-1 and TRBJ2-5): EAEVAQSPRYKITEKSQAVAFWCDPISGHATLYWYRQILGQGPELLVQFQDESVVDDSQLPKDRFSAERLKGVDSTLKIQPAELGDSAMYLCASSRLANQETQYFGPGTRLLVL.

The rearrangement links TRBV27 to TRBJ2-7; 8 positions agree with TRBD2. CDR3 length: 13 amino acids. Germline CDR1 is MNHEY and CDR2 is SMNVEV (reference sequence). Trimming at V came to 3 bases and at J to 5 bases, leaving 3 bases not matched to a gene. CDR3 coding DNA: TGTGCCAGCAGTTTTCTCGGGGGGGACGAGCAGTACTTC. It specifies CASSFLGGDEQYF.

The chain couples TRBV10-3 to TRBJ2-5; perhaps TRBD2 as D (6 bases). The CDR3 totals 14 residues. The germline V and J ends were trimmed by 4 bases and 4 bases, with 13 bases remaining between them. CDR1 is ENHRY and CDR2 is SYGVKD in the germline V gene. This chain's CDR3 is CAISGTNAIETQYF. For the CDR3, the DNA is TGTGCCATCAGTGGGACTAACGCGATAGAGACCCAGTACTTC.

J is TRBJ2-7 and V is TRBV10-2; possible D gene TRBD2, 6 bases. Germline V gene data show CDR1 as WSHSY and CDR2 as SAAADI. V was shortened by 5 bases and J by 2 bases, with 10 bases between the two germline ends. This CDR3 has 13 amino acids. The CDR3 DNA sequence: TGCGCCAGCAGTAAGGGACTGGCCTACGAGCAGTACTTC. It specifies CASSKGLAYEQYF.

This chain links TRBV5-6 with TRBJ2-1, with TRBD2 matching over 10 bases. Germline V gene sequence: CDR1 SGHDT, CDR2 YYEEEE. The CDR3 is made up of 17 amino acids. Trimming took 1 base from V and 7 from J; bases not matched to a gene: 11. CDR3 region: CASSLFVASGSWNEQFF. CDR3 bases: TGTGCCAGCAGCTTGTTTGTGGCTAGCGGGAGTTGGAATGAGCAGTTCTTC.

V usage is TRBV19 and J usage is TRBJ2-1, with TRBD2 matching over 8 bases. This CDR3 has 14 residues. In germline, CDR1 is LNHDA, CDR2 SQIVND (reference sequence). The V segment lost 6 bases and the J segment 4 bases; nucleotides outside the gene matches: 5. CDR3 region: CASRGLAGYNEQFF. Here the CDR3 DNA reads TGTGCCAGTAGAGGTCTAGCGGGTTACAATGAGCAGTTCTTC.

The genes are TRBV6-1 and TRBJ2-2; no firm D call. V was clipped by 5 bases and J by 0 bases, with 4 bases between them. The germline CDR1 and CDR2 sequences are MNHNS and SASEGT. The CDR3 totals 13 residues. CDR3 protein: CASSHANTGELFF. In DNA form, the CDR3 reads TGTGCCAGCAGTCACGCGAACACCGGGGAGCTGTTTTTT.

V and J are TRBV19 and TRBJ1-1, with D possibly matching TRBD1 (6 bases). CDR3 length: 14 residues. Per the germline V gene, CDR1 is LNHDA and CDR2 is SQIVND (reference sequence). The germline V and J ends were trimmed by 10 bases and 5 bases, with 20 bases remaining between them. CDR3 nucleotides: TGTGCCACCACAATACTAGGGCAGGGGACTGAAGCTTTCTTT. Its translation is CATTILGQGTEAFF.

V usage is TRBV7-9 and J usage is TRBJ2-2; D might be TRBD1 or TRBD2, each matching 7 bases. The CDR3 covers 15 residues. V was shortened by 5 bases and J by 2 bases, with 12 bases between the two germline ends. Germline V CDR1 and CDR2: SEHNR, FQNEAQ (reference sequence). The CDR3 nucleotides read TGTGCCAGCAGCCCCAGGGGGGGAAACACCGGGGAGCTGTTTTTT. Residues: CASSPRGGNTGELFF.

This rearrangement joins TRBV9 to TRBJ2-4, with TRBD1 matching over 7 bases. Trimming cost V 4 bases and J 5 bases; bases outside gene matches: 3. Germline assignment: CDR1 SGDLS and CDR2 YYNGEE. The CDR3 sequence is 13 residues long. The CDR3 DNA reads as TGTGCCAGCAGCAACGGACAGGAAAACATTCAGTACTTC. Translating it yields CASSNGQENIQYF.

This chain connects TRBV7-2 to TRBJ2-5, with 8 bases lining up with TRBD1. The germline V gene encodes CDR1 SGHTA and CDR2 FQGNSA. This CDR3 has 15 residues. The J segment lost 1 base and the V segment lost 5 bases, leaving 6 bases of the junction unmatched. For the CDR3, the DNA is TGTGCCAGCAGCACCTACAGGGGGTCCCAAGAGACCCAGTACTTC. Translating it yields CASSTYRGSQETQYF.

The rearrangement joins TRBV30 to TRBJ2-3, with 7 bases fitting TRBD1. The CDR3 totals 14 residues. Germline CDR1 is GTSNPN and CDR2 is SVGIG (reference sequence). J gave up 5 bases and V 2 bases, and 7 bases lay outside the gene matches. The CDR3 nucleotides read TGTGCCTGGAGTATAAGGGGGCTAGGAGATACGCAGTATTTT. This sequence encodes CAWSIRGLGDTQYF.